This T cell receptor (beta chain) was captured in a study of control samples from healthy donors and cancer patients. This CDR3 comprises 16 residues. After removal of 6 bases from V and 2 bases from J, the junction contained 7 bases not matched to a gene. Germline lookup yields CDR1 SGHTA and CDR2 FQGNSA. The repertoire was sequenced with immunoSEQ multiplex PCR; TCRdb's copy has only in-frame clones and lacks some. The data hold more than 50,000 clones, with 90% observed a single time. V and J are TRBV7-2 and TRBJ2-5, with 12 bases matching TRBD2. The sample was PBMCs. The source of this sequence is a woman aged 45 to 65 with colorectal cancer. For the CDR3, the DNA is TGTGCCAGCAGGATTAGAGGACTAGCGGGGCAAGAGACCCAGTACTTC. Protein sequence: CASRIRGLAGQETQYF.